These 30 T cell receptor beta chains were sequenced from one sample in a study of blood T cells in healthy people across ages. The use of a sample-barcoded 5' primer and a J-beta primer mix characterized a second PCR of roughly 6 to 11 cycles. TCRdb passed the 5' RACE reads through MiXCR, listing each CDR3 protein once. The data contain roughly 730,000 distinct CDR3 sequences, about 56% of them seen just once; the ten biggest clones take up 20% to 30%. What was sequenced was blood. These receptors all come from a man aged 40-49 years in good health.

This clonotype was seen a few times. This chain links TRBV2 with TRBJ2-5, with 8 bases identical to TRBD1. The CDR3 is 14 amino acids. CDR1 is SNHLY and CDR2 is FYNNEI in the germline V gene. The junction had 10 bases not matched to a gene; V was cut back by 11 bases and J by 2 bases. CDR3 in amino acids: CAGADRGLQETQYF. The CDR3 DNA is TGTGCCGGAGCAGACAGGGGACTGCAAGAGACCCAGTACTTC.

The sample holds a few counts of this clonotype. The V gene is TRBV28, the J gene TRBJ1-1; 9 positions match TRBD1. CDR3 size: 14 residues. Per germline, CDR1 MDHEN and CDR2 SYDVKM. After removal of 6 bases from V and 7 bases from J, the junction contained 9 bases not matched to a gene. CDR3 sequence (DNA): TGTGCCAGCAGAAACAGGGGGCTTGCTGGTGAAGCTTTCTTT. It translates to CASRNRGLAGEAFF.

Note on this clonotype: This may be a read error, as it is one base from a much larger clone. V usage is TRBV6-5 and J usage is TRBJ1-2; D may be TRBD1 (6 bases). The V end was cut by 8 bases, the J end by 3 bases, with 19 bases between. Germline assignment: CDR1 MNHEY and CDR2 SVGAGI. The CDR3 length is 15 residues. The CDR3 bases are TGTGCCAGCGCCGACTCAAGCCAGGGGTACTATGGCTACACCTTC. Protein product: CASADSSQGYYGYTF.

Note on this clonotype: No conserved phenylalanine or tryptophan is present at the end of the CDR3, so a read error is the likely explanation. The CDR3 DNA sequence: TGTGCCAGCAGCTTGCGGACTAGCGGGATCGCCTACGAGCAGTACCTC. Protein: CASSLRTSGIAYEQYL. This chain links TRBV5-5 with TRBJ2-7, with 12 bases identical to TRBD2. V was pared by 1 base and J by 2 bases, with 4 bases of the junction left unmatched. This CDR3 has 16 amino acids. CDR1 and CDR2 (germline): SGHKS, YYEKEE (reference sequence).

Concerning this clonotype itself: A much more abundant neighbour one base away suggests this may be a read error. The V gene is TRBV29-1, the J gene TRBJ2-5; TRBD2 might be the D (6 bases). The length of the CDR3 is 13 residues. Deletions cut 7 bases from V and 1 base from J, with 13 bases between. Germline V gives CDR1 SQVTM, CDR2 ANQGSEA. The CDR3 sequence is CSALISGQETQYF. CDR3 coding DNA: TGCAGCGCCCTGATTAGCGGCCAAGAGACCCAGTACTTC.

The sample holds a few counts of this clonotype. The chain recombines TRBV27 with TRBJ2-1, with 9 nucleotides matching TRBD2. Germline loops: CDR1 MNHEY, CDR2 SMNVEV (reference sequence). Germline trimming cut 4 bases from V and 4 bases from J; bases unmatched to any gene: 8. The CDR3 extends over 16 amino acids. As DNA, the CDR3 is TGTGCCAGCAGTTCGCGCGGGGGGGCCCGGTACAATGAGCAGTTCTTC. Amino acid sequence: CASSSRGGARYNEQFF.

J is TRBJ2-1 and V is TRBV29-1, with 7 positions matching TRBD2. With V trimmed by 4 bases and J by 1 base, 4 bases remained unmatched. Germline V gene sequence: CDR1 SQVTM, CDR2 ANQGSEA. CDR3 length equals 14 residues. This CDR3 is CSVVGRGSYNEQFF. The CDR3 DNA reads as TGCAGCGTTGTAGGGAGGGGTTCCTACAATGAGCAGTTCTTC.

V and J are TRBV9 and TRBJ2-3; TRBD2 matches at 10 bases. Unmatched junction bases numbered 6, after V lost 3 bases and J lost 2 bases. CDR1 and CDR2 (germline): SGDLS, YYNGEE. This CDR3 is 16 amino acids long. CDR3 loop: CASSGDGLAATDTQYF. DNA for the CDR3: TGTGCCAGCAGCGGAGACGGACTAGCGGCCACAGATACGCAGTATTTT.

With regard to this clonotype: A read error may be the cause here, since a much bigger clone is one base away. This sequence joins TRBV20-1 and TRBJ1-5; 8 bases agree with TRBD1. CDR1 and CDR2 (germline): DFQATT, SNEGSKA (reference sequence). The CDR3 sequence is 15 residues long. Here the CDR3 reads CGASDFRTGNQPQHF. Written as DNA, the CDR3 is TGCGGTGCTAGCGATTTCCGGACAGGGAATCAGCCCCAGCATTTT.

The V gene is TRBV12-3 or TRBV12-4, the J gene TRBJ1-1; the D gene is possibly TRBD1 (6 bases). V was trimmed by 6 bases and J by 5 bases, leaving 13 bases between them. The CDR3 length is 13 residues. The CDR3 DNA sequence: TGTGCCAGCAGGGACAGCTATAGTACTGAAGCTTTCTTT. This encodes CASRDSYSTEAFF.

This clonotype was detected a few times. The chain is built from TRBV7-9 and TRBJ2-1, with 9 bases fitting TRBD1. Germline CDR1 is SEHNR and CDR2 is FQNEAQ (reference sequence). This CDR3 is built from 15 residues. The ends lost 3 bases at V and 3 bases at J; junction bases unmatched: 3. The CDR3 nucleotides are TGTGCCAGCAGCTTTGGGACAGGGAACTACAATGAGCAGTTCTTC. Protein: CASSFGTGNYNEQFF.

The CDR3 protein is CASSPPGGRAGNSPLHF. CDR3 DNA: TGTGCCAGCAGCCCTCCTGGAGGTAGGGCGGGTAATTCACCCCTCCACTTT. V and J are TRBV7-9 and TRBJ1-6; D is uncertain. Trimming stripped 5 bases from V and 6 bases from J, with 20 bases between. The CDR3 extends over 17 amino acids. Germline V gene sequence: CDR1 SEHNR, CDR2 FQNEAQ (reference sequence).

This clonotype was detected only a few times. Here the CDR3 DNA reads TGCAGTGCTAGAGGGGGTCTAGGGTTAGAAGCCAAAAACATTCAGTACTTC. It yields the protein CSARGGLGLEAKNIQYF. The chain recombines TRBV20-1 with TRBJ2-4, with D unresolved. Deletions cut 1 base from V and 0 bases from J, with 16 bases between. Germline CDR1 reads DFQATT; CDR2 reads SNEGSKA (reference sequence). CDR3 size: 17 residues.

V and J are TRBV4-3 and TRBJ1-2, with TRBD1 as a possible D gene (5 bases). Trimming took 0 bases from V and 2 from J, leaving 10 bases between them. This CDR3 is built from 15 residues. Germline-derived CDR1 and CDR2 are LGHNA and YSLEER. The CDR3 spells CASSQDPGKNYGYTF. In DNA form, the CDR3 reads TGCGCCAGCAGCCAAGATCCAGGGAAGAACTATGGCTACACCTTC.

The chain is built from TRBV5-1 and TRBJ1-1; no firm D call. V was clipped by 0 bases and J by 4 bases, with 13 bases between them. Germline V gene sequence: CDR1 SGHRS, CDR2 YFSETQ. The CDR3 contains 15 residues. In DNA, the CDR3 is TGCGCCAGCAGCTTGGTGGGTCCGCAGAGCACTGAAGCTTTCTTT. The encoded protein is CASSLVGPQSTEAFF.

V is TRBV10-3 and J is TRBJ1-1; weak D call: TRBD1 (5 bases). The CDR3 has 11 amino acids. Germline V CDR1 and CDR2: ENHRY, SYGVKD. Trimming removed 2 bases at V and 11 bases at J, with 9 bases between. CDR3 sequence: CAISENWGAFF. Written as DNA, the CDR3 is TGTGCCATCAGTGAGAATTGGGGGGCTTTCTTT.

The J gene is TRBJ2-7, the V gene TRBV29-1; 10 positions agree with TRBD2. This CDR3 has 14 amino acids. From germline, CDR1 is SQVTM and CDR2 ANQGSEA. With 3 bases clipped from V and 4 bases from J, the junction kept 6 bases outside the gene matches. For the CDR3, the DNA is TGCAGCGTTGAGGGGGCTAGCGGGAGTTACGAGCAGTACTTC. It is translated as CSVEGASGSYEQYF.

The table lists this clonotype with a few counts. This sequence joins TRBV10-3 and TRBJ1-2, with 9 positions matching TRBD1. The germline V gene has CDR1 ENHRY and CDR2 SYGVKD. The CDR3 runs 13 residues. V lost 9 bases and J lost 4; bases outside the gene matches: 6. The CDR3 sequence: CAIVPGQGYGYTF. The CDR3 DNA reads TGTGCCATTGTACCGGGACAGGGCTATGGCTACACCTTC.

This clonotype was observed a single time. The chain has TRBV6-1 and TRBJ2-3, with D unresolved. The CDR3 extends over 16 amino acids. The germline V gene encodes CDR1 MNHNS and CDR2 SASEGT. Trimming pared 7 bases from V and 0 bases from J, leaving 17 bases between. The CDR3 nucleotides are TGTGCCAGCATCCGTTTGGCGCTTACTAGCACAGATACGCAGTATTTT. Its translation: CASIRLALTSTDTQYF.

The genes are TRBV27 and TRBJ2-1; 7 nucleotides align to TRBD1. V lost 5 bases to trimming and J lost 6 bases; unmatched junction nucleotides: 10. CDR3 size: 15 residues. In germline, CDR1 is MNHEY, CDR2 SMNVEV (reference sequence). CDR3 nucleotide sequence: TGTGCCAGCAGTGGCAGACAGGACAGGCTCAATGAGCAGTTCTTC. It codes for CASSGRQDRLNEQFF.

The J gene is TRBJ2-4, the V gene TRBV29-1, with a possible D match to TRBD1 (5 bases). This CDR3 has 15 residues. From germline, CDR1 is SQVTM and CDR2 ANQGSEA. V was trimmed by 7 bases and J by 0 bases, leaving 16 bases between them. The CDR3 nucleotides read TGCAGCGCCCAGCAGGGAACTATAGCCAAAAACATTCAGTACTTC. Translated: CSAQQGTIAKNIQYF.

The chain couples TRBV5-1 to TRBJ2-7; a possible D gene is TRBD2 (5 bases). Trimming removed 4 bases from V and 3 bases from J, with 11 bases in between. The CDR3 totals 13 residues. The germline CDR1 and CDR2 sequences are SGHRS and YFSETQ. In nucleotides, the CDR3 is TGCGCCAGCAGCCGAACACGGGACTACGAGCAGTACTTC. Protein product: CASSRTRDYEQYF.

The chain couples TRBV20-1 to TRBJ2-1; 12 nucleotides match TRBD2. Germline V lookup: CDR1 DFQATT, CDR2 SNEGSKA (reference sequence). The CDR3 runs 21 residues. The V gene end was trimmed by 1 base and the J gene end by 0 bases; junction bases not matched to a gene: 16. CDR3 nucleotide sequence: TGCAGTGCTAGAGGAGCTTGGCGGACTAGCGGGACACCGAGCTCCTACAATGAGCAGTTCTTC. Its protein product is CSARGAWRTSGTPSSYNEQFF.

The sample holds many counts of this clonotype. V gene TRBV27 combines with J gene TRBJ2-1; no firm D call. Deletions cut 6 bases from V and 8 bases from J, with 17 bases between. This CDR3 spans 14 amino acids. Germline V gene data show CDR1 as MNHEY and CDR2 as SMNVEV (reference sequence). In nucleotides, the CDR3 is TGTGCCAGCAGCCTGCTCGGCCGGGTGGATGAGCAGTTCTTC. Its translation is CASSLLGRVDEQFF.

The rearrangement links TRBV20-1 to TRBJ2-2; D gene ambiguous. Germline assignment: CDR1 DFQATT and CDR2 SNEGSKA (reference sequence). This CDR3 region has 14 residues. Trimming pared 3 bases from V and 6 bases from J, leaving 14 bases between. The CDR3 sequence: CSARYNPRPGELFF. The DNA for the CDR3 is TGCAGTGCTAGGTATAACCCCCGGCCCGGGGAGCTGTTTTTT.

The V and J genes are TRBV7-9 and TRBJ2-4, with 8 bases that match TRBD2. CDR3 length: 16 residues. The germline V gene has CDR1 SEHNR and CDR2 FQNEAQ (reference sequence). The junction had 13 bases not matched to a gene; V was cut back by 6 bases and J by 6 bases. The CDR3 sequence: CASSTPSGSGLNIQYF. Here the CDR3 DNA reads TGTGCCAGCAGTACACCCAGCGGGAGCGGTTTAAACATTCAGTACTTC.

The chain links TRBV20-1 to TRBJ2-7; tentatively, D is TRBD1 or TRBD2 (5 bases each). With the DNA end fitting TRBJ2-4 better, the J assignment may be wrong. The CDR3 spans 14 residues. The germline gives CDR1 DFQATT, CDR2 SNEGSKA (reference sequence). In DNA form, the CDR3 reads TGCAGTGCTAGAGCTGGGGGTGCCAAAAACATTCAGTACTTC. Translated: CSARAGGAKNIQYF.

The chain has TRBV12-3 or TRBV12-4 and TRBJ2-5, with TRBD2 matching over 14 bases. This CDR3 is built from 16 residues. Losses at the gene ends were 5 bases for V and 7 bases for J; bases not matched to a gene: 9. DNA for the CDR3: TGTGCCAGCAGTAACTCCGGGACTAGCGGGGGTGGGACCCAGTACTTC. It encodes CASSNSGTSGGGTQYF.

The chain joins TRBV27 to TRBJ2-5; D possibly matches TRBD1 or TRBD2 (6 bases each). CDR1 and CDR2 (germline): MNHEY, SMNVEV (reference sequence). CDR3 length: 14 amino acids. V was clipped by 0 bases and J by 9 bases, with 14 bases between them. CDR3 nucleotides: TGTGCCAGCAGTTTATCGACGAGGGGGGAGGCCCAGTACTTC. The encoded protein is CASSLSTRGEAQYF.

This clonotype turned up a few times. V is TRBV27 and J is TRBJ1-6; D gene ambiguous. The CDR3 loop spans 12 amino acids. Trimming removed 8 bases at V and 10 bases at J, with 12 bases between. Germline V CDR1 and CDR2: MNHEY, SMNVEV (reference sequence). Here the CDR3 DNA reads TGTGCCAGCGGGTTCCCATCCTCACCCCTCCACTTT. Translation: CASGFPSSPLHF.